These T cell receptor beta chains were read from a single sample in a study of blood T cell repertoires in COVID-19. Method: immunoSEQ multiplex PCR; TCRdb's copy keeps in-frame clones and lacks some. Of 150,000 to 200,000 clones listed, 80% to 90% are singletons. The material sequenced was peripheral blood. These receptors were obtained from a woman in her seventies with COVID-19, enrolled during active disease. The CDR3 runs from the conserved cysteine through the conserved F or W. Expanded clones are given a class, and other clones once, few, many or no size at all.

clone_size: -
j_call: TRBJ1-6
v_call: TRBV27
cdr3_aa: CASSDRGGSPLHF

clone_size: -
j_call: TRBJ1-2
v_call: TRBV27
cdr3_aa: CASTQNRGNYGYTF

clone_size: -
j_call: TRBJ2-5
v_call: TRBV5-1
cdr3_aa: CASSRGLAGGRRETQYF

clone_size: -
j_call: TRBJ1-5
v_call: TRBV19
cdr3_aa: CASSIDTGLVQPQHF

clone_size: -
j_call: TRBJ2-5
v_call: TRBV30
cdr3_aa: CAWSPRTSFETQYF

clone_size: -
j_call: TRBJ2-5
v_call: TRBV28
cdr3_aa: CASSPSGGLQETQYF

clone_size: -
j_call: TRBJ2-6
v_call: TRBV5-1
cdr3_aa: CASSWGPGTGGVSGANVLTF

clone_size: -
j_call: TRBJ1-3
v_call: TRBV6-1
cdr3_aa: CASSEAGGSGNTIYF

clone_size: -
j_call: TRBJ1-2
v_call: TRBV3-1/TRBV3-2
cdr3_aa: CASSQGDRLNNYTF

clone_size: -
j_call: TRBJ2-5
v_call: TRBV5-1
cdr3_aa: CASSLGLARLQETQYF

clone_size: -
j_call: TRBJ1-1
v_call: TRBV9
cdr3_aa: CASSVGPGKNTEAFF

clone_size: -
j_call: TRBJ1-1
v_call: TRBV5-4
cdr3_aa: CASSTKTGDTEAFF

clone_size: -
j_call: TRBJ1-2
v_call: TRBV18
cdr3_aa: CASSPPLGTGGNYGYTF

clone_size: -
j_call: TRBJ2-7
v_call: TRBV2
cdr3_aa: CASSSTLTGTSGYEQYF

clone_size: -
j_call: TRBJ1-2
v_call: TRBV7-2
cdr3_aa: CASSLARVDGYTF

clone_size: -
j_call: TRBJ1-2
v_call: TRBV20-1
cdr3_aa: CSASHGDYGYTF

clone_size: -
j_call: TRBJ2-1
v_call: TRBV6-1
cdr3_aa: CASSSGSSYNEQFF

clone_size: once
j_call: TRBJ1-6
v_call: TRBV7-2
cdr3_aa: CASSLARQGAGSPLHF

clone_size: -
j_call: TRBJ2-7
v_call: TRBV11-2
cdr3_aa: CASSYRGGGAIEQYF

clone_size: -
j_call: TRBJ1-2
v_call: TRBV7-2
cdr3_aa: CASSLLGRNYGYTF

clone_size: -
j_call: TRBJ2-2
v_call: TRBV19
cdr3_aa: CASKGSPRHTGELFF

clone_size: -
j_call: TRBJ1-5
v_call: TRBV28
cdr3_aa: CASTEVGGGNQPQHF

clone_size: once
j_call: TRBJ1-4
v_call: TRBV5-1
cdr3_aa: CASSSATGTGNEKLFF

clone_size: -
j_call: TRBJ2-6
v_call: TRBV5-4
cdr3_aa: CASSPLAPGANVLTF

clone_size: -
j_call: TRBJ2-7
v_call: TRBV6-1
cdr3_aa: CASSLPGGDYEQYF

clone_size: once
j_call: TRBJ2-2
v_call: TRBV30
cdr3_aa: CAWTPTGSGELFF

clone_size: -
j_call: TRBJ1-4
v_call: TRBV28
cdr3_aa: CASSFSTGGGEKLFF

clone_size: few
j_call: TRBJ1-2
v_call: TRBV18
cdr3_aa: CASSLLAAGTDYGYTF